These T cell receptor beta chains were read from a single sample in a study of early T cells in non-severe SARS-CoV-2 infection. TCRdb used MiXCR to reprocess the 5' RACE reads, holding one entry per CDR3 protein. Here the sample spans under 30,000 distinct CDR3 sequences, more than 3.5% being singletons. Source material: whole blood. The source of these receptors is an adult who was a healthcare worker with PCR-confirmed SARS-CoV-2 infection or an uninfected control (not recorded which). Each CDR3 is given with its conserved first and last residue. The D gene is left open where the match is weak. Expanded clones get a size class; other rows say once, few or many, or leave the size out.

D	size	J	V	DNA	CDR3
.	many	TRBJ1-2	TRBV19	TGTGCCAGTAGTATCATAAGATCCTCCTATGGCTACACCTTC	CASSIIRSSYGYTF
.	few	TRBJ2-1	TRBV29-1	TGCAGCGTTTACCGCGGGAACTACAATGAGCAGTTCTTC	CSVYRGNYNEQFF
TRBD1	many	TRBJ2-7	TRBV12-3/TRBV12-4	TGTGCCAGCAGTTTTCCGGGACAGGGGCGCGAGCAGTACTTC	CASSFPGQGREQYF
TRBD2	many	TRBJ2-2	TRBV6-2/TRBV6-3	TGTGCCAGCAGTTCACTAGCGGGGGGCCACACCGGGGAGCTGTTTTTT	CASSSLAGGHTGELFF
.	many	TRBJ1-4	TRBV3-1	TGTGCCAGCAGCCCGTCCGGGTCCTGGGACGAAAAACTGTTTTTT	CASSPSGSWDEKLFF
TRBD1	.	TRBJ2-7	TRBV7-9	TGTGCCAGCAGCCTGACAGGGGCTGACTACGAGCAGTACTTC	CASSLTGADYEQYF
.	many	TRBJ2-3	TRBV27	TGTGCCAGCAGTCCTCATATGGATACGCAGTATTTT	CASSPHMDTQYF
TRBD2	many	TRBJ2-7	TRBV5-4	TGTGCCAGCAGCCCTGCTAGCGGGAGGGCGGACGAGCAGTACTTC	CASSPASGRADEQYF
TRBD2	.	TRBJ2-1	TRBV11-2	TGTGCCAGCAGCTTAACTAGCGGGAGCACGCATGCGGCGGTCTTC	CASSLTSGSTHAAVF
TRBD2	many	TRBJ2-3	TRBV29-1	TGCAGCGTCCTTAAACGACTAGCCCACCCGACAGATACGCAGTATTTT	CSVLKRLAHPTDTQYF
.	.	TRBJ2-6	TRBV5-1	TGCGCCAGCAGCCCCGGACAGCCTTTTCTCTCTGGGGCCAACGTCCTGACTTTC	CASSPGQPFLSGANVLTF
TRBD2	.	TRBJ2-1	TRBV12-3/TRBV12-4	TGTGCCAGCGCAAGCGCCAGCGGGAGTTCGTACAATGAGCAGTTCTTC	CASASASGSSYNEQFF
TRBD2	few	TRBJ2-2	TRBV19	TGTGCCAGTAAACTCGGGGGGGCGAACACCGGGGAGCTGTTTTTT	CASKLGGANTGELFF
.	many	TRBJ2-2	TRBV7-2	TGTGCCAGCAGCAAAAGAACCGGGGAGCTGTTTTTT	CASSKRTGELFF
TRBD1	many	TRBJ2-1	TRBV10-3	TGTGCCATCAGTGAGCACCCTCGTGGACAGGGGACGAATGAGCAGTTCTTC	CAISEHPRGQGTNEQFF
TRBD2	many	TRBJ2-1	TRBV5-1	TGCGCCAGCAGCTTGGTCGCCGGGAGGCTCAATGAGCAGTTCTTC	CASSLVAGRLNEQFF
.	many	TRBJ2-4	TRBV6-1	TGTGCCAGCAGTGAATTGGTCCGCAAAAACATTCAGTACTTC	CASSELVRKNIQYF
.	many	TRBJ1-1	TRBV7-2	TGTGCCAGCAGCCCCTCCAGGGGAATTGCTGAAGCTTTCTTT	CASSPSRGIAEAFF
.	.	TRBJ2-1	TRBV11-2	TGTGCCAGCAGAAGTCCGAGCGATGAGCAGTTCTTC	CASRSPSDEQFF
.	many	TRBJ1-2	TRBV29-1	TGCAGCGTTCTCGGCAGCTACGGCTACACCTTC	CSVLGSYGYTF
.	many	TRBJ1-5	TRBV4-2	TGTGCCAGTGGACAGTCCAATCAGCCCCAGCATTTT	CASGQSNQPQHF
.	many	TRBJ2-1	TRBV7-9	TGTGCCAGCAGCTTACGCCCCCAGGGGCAAGGGAGTAGGTCCTACAATGAGCAGTTCTTC	CASSLRPQGQGSRSYNEQFF
TRBD1	many	TRBJ1-1	TRBV7-2	TGTGCCAGCAGCTTATTTCAGGGGGGAGGCACTGAAGCTTTCTTT	CASSLFQGGGTEAFF
TRBD2	many	TRBJ2-1	TRBV29-1	TGCAGCGTCGGACTAGCGTTATCTGAGCAGTTCTTC	CSVGLALSEQFF
.	many	TRBJ1-1	TRBV11-2	TGTGCCAGCAGCTTATGGGGGTACGACACTGAAGCTTTCTTT	CASSLWGYDTEAFF
.	many	TRBJ2-1	TRBV2	TGTGCCAGTACCGCGGGACAGCACAATGAGCAGTTCTTC	CASTAGQHNEQFF
.	many	TRBJ1-5	TRBV7-9	TGTGCCAGCAGCTCCTCGGCCCTCACCAATCAGCCCCAGCATTTT	CASSSSALTNQPQHF
.	many	TRBJ1-5	TRBV12-3/TRBV12-4	TGTGCCAGCAGTTTAAGCGCGGGGGGCAATCAGCCCCAGCATTTT	CASSLSAGGNQPQHF
TRBD1	many	TRBJ2-1	TRBV7-6	TGTGCCAGCAGCTCGGGACAGCTTAAGACTCGTTACAATGAGCAGTTCTTC	CASSSGQLKTRYNEQFF
.	many	TRBJ2-7	TRBV4-3	TGCGCCAGCAGCCAAGGTTACAGGGCCAGCTCCTACGAGCAGTACTTC	CASSQGYRASSYEQYF
.	many	TRBJ2-5	TRBV6-6	TGTGCCAGCATGGGACGGGGGCAAGAGACCCAGTACTTC	CASMGRGQETQYF
.	many	TRBJ1-1	TRBV7-2	TGTGCCAGCAGCATAAAGGGGGGGAACACTGAAGCTTTCTTT	CASSIKGGNTEAFF
TRBD1	.	TRBJ2-1	TRBV18	TGTGCCAGCTCACCGCAGGGGGCCTCTGTGGGCAATGAGCAGTTCTTC	CASSPQGASVGNEQFF
TRBD1	many	TRBJ2-3	TRBV15	TGTGCCACCAGCAGAGACGGACAGGGTCCAGATACGCAGTATTTT	CATSRDGQGPDTQYF
.	many	TRBJ1-1	TRBV9	TGTGCCAGCAGCAAGGGGGAGTATGCCGCTGAAGCTTTCTTT	CASSKGEYAAEAFF
.	many	TRBJ2-7	TRBV20-1	TGCAGTGCTAGATATGGAGCCGTGGATACCTCAGTTTACGAGCAGTACTTC	CSARYGAVDTSVYEQYF
.	many	TRBJ1-6	TRBV4-3	TGCGCCAGCAGCCAAGATCGGGGGAATACAATAACCCTCCACTTT	CASSQDRGNTITLHF
TRBD2	many	TRBJ2-1	TRBV5-1	TGCGCCAGCAGCTTGGGGGGGACTAGCGATTACAATGAGCAGTTCTTC	CASSLGGTSDYNEQFF
TRBD2	many	TRBJ2-1	TRBV7-2	TGTGCCAGCAGCTTAGGGCGGACTAGCGGGGGCGCGAGCTCCTACAATGAGCAGTTCTTC	CASSLGRTSGGASSYNEQFF
.	few	TRBJ2-7	TRBV6-2/TRBV6-3	TGTGCCAGCAGTTTACGTTGGGAGCAGTACTTC	CASSLRWEQYF
.	many	TRBJ2-3	TRBV7-2	TGTGCCAGCAGCCCCCACACAGATACGCAGTATTTT	CASSPHTDTQYF
.	.	TRBJ2-3	TRBV15	TGTGCCACCAATGGGGGCGTTACCGATACGCAGTATTTT	CATNGGVTDTQYF
.	many	TRBJ2-5	TRBV11-2	TGTGCCAGCAGCTTTCAGACTTACCAAGAGACCCAGTACTTC	CASSFQTYQETQYF
TRBD2	many	TRBJ2-7	TRBV6-2/TRBV6-3	TGTGCCAGCAGGCAAGGACTAGCGGGAGATCCCGAGCAGTACTTC	CASRQGLAGDPEQYF
TRBD2	few	TRBJ2-7	TRBV15	TGTGCCACCAGCAGAGATGCGGGGGGCTCCTACGAGCAGTACTTC	CATSRDAGGSYEQYF
.	few	TRBJ2-7	TRBV18	TGTGCCAGCTCACCTCCGGAGGGGCTGCGGGAGCAGTACTTC	CASSPPEGLREQYF
TRBD2	many	TRBJ2-4	TRBV6-2/TRBV6-3	TGTGCCAGCAGTTACTCGACAACTAGCGGGAGGGCCGGGGGAGCCAAAAACATTCAGTACTTC	CASSYSTTSGRAGGAKNIQYF
.	.	TRBJ2-5	TRBV3-1	TGTGCCAGCAGCCACGGGGCGGAGGGCGACCTAGTGCCCGCTCCCCAAGAGACCCAGTACTTC	CASSHGAEGDLVPAPQETQYF